This entry is about one T cell receptor (beta chain). Its cognate antigen is unknown. The repertoire was sequenced with immunoSEQ multiplex PCR; TCRdb's copy has only in-frame clones and lacks some. The table records around 70,000 clones, roughly 82% of them present only once. The source of the sample is a study of OX40 agonist ivuxolimab in advanced cancers. Study at large: The drug used for patients, ivuxolimab, was an agonistic anti-OX40 (CD134) antibody. While on treatment, patients had intravenous ivuxolimab at 0.01 to 10 mg/kg every 2 weeks. Patients achieving partial responses numbered three: one hepatocellular carcinoma case and two cutaneous melanoma cases.

The CDR3 covers 18 residues. Trimming removed 3 bases at V and 0 bases at J, with 19 bases between. The germline V gene encodes CDR1 SGHDT and CDR2 YYEEEE. The study's findings and limits: Average numbers of expanded clones were greater in CD8+ T cells than in CD4+.

Sequencing was performed on CD4+ or CD8+ T cells sorted from blood, taken in a trial of the OX40 agonist ivuxolimab. The chain couples TRBV5-6 to TRBJ1-3; tentatively, D is TRBD1 (6 bases). This TCR was sampled from an adult with an advanced solid tumor such as melanoma, head and neck, liver or kidney cancer. The CDR3 region is CASSSRTDYNPSGNTIYF. The CDR3 DNA sequence: TGTGCCAGCAGCTCGCGGACAGATTATAATCCCTCTGGAAACACCATATATTTT.